This T cell receptor beta chain was identified in a study of blood T cell repertoires in COVID-19. V was shortened by 6 bases and J by 5 bases, with 16 bases between the two germline ends. Germline lookup yields CDR1 SGHAT and CDR2 FQNNGV. CDR3 length equals 14 residues. TCRdb's table, derived via immunoSEQ multiplex PCR, lists solely in-frame clones and lacks some. The table includes about 250,000 clones, about 83% detected once. The specimen sequenced was peripheral blood. This chain uses TRBV11-2 with TRBJ1-1; TRBD1 might be the D (6 bases). This receptor was obtained from a woman aged 80 or older with COVID-19, enrolled during active disease. The CDR3 DNA reads TGTGCCAGCAGAGAACAGGGCCTAAGGACTGAAGCTTTCTTT. This translates into CASREQGLRTEAFF.